The 16 T cell receptor beta chains in this list originate from one sample, sequenced in a study of OX40 agonist ivuxolimab in advanced cancers. Assay used: immunoSEQ multiplex PCR; TCRdb lists only in-frame clones, some missing. The data show 97,000 or so clones, with around 90% seen just once and 0.15% to 0.2% held by the top ten. Specimen: CD4+ or CD8+ T cells sorted from blood, collected in a trial of the OX40 agonist ivuxolimab. The receptors here all came from an adult with an advanced solid tumor such as melanoma, head and neck, liver or kidney cancer.

The V call is TRBV30, the J call TRBJ1-4; TRBD1 is a possible D gene (5 bases). The germline V and J ends were trimmed by 2 bases and 5 bases, with 18 bases remaining between them. CDR1 and CDR2 from the germline V gene are GTSNPN and SVGIG (reference sequence). CDR3 length equals 16 residues. CDR3 in DNA: TGTGCCTGGAGTACTCTACGGGGGAGAGAGAATGAAAAACTGTTTTTT. It yields the protein CAWSTLRGRENEKLFF.

V and J are TRBV5-5 and TRBJ1-5; 8 bases line up with TRBD1. This CDR3 has 16 residues. The germline CDR1 and CDR2 sequences are SGHKS and YYEKEE (reference sequence). After removal of 3 bases from V and 4 bases from J, the junction contained 9 bases not matched to a gene. In DNA form, the CDR3 reads TGTGCCAGCAGCTCCTCTCGGACAGGGACAAATCAGCCCCAGCATTTT. Amino acids: CASSSSRTGTNQPQHF. Based on the CDR3 plus reference TRBV5-5 and TRBJ1-5, the full variable domain is DAGVTQSPTHLIKTRGQQVTLRCSPISGHKSVSWYQQVLGQGPQFIFQYYEKEERGRGNFPDRFSARQFPNYSSELNVNALLLGDSALYLCASSSSRTGTNQPQHFGDGTRLSIL.

CDR3 DNA: TGTGCCAGCAGTCAACAATATACCGGGACAGCCTCCTACGAGCAGTACTTC. This encodes CASSQQYTGTASYEQYF. The gene calls are TRBV28 and TRBJ2-7; 7 nucleotides line up with TRBD1. The CDR3 consists of 17 residues. V gave up 5 bases and J gave up 0 bases; unmatched junction bases: 13. The germline CDR1 and CDR2 sequences are MDHEN and SYDVKM.

This sequence joins TRBV5-4 and TRBJ2-5, with D maybe TRBD1 (5 bases). From germline, CDR1 is SGHNT and CDR2 YYREEE (reference sequence). The CDR3 contains 17 residues. V lost 4 bases and J lost 2, with 21 bases in between. The CDR3 region has the DNA TGTGCCAGCAGCCCAATTCCAGCATCAGGGATACAAGAGACCCAGTACTTC. It yields the protein CASSPIPASGIQETQYF.

This chain links TRBV2 with TRBJ2-2, with D tentatively TRBD1 (6 bases). Germline assignment: CDR1 SNHLY and CDR2 FYNNEI. V was shortened by 6 bases and J by 8 bases, with 13 bases between the two germline ends. The CDR3 length is 13 residues. The CDR3 sequence is CASRAGEMGELFF. The CDR3 DNA reads as TGTGCCAGCAGGGCAGGGGAGATGGGGGAGCTGTTTTTT.

The V call is TRBV7-3, the J call TRBJ2-6, with D tentatively TRBD1 (6 bases). Trimming took 2 bases from V and 16 from J, leaving 15 bases between them. Germline V CDR1 and CDR2: SGHTA, FQGTGA. The CDR3 contains 13 residues. In DNA, the CDR3 is TGTGCCAGCAGCTTAGAGCCAGGGGCAGGGCTGACTTTC. Translation: CASSLEPGAGLTF.

The chain employs TRBV27 and TRBJ2-7; 7 nucleotides align to TRBD1. The CDR3 is 13 residues long. Germline V gives CDR1 MNHEY, CDR2 SMNVEV (reference sequence). V was clipped by 4 bases and J by 4 bases; unmatched bases: 4. The CDR3 sequence is CASSSGQIYEQYF. The CDR3, as DNA: TGTGCCAGCAGTTCGGGACAGATTTACGAGCAGTACTTC.

The chain joins TRBV28 to TRBJ2-3, with D uncertain. The germline V gene encodes CDR1 MDHEN and CDR2 SYDVKM. V lost 5 bases, J lost 0 bases, and 3 bases lay in between. CDR3 size: 12 residues. The CDR3 here is CASSLSTDTQYF. Written as DNA, the CDR3 is TGTGCCAGCAGTCTAAGCACAGATACGCAGTATTTT. The full variable domain, completed using reference TRBV28 and TRBJ2-3, is DVKVTQSSRYLVKRTGEKVFLECVQDMDHENMFWYRQDPGLGLRLIYFSYDVKMKEKGDIPEGYSVSREKKERFSLILESASTNQTSMYLCASSLSTDTQYFGPGTRLTVL.

The chain has TRBV10-3 and TRBJ2-6; TRBD1 matches at 9 bases. Per germline, CDR1 ENHRY and CDR2 SYGVKD. This CDR3 has 18 residues. V was pared by 9 bases and J by 4 bases, with 16 bases of the junction left unmatched. CDR3 loop: CAIQGEGQGVSGANVLTF. CDR3 in DNA: TGTGCCATTCAGGGAGAGGGACAGGGAGTGTCGGGGGCCAACGTCCTGACTTTC.

In nucleotides, the CDR3 is TGCGCCAGCAGACAGGGGGCTAAGATTGAAAAACTGTTTTTT. This translates into CASRQGAKIEKLFF. The chain links TRBV23-1 to TRBJ1-4; 9 bases are shared with TRBD1. TRBV23-1 qualifies as an ORF whose function is uncertain. CDR3 length: 14 amino acids. The V segment lost 6 bases and the J segment 7 bases; nucleotides outside the gene matches: 6.

The chain joins TRBV9 to TRBJ1-3; perhaps TRBD1 as D (5 bases). Germline V gene lookup returns CDR1 SGDLS and CDR2 YYNGEE. The CDR3 runs 15 residues. V lost 0 bases and J 8 bases, leaving 15 bases between the germline ends. CDR3 coding DNA: TGTGCCAGCAGCGTAGGTACCAGGGCTAGGGACACCATATATTTT. Encoded protein: CASSVGTRARDTIYF.

The J gene is TRBJ2-5, the V gene TRBV5-1; 15 nucleotides align to TRBD2. Trimming removed 4 bases from V and 4 bases from J; junction bases left unmatched: 5. Germline CDR1 is SGHRS and CDR2 is YFSETQ. CDR3 length: 16 residues. CDR3 in amino acids: CASSRPGLAGGETQYF. The CDR3 nucleotides read TGCGCCAGCAGCCGACCGGGACTAGCGGGGGGAGAGACCCAGTACTTC.

Turning to this clone: Other DNA sequences in this sample translate to the same CDR3. This sequence joins TRBV19 and TRBJ2-5; TRBD2 might be the D (5 bases). The germline V gene has CDR1 LNHDA and CDR2 SQIVND (reference sequence). The CDR3 consists of 13 residues. Trimming shortened V by 3 bases and J by 4 bases, and 9 bases separated the two germline ends. CDR3 nucleotides: TGTGCCAGTAGTATGAATCGGGGAGAGACCCAGTACTTC. Protein product: CASSMNRGETQYF. Combining the CDR3 with reference TRBV19 and TRBJ2-5 gives the whole variable domain DGGITQSPKYLFRKEGQNVTLSCEQNLNHDAMYWYRQDPGQGLRLIYYSQIVNDFQKGDIAEGYSVSREKKESFPLTVTSAQKNPTAFYLCASSMNRGETQYFGPGTRLLVL.

This clone has a single count. The chain joins TRBV30 to TRBJ1-1; 8 bases are shared with TRBD1. CDR3 length: 14 residues. Germline-derived CDR1 and CDR2 are GTSNPN and SVGIG (reference sequence). The J segment lost 9 bases and the V segment lost 2 bases, leaving 11 bases of the junction unmatched. The CDR3 DNA follows: TGTGCCTGGAGTCTCGGGACAGGCCGATTCCAAGCTTTCTTT. Encoded protein: CAWSLGTGRFQAFF.

The rearrangement joins TRBV5-1 to TRBJ2-3; possible D gene TRBD1, 5 bases. This CDR3 is 16 amino acids long. Per germline, CDR1 SGHRS and CDR2 YFSETQ. V was clipped by 7 bases and J by 0 bases, with 18 bases between them. DNA for the CDR3: TGCGCCAGCTCTCAGGGCAGGATCGCTAGCACAGATACGCAGTATTTT. Its protein product is CASSQGRIASTDTQYF.

For this clone: The junction departs from the called germline gene at one end, perhaps through a read error. V is TRBV19 and J is TRBJ1-5; maybe TRBD1 (5 bases). The CDR3 loop spans 16 amino acids. Germline lookup yields CDR1 LNHDA and CDR2 SQIVND (reference sequence). CDR3 sequence reads: CANSIPLRASNQPQHF. The CDR3 region has the DNA TGTGCCAATAGTATTCCCCTCAGGGCCAGCAATCAGCCCCAGCATTTT. The whole variable domain, filled in from reference TRBV19 and TRBJ1-5, reads DGGITQSPKYLFRKEGQNVTLSCEQNLNHDAMYWYRQDPGQGLRLIYYSQIVNDFQKGDIAEGYSVSREKKESFPLTVTSAQKNPTAFYLCANSIPLRASNQPQHFGDGTRLSIL.